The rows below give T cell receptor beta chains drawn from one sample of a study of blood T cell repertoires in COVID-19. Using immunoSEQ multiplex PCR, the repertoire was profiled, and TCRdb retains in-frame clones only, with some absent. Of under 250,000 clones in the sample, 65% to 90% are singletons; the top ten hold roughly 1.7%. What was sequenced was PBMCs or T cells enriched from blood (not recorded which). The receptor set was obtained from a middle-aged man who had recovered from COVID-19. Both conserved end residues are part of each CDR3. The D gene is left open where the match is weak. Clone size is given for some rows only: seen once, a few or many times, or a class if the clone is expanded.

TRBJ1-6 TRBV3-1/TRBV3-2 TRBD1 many CASSHRDRDSPLHF TGTGCCAGCAGCCACCGGGACAGGGATTCACCCCTCCACTTT
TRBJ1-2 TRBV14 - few CASSQAQFYGYTF TGTGCCAGCAGCCAAGCCCAATTTTATGGCTACACCTTC
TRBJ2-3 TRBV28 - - CASSLQGTDTQYF TGTGCCAGCAGTCTACAGGGCACAGATACGCAGTATTTT
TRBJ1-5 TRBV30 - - CAWSVGGGHGPQHF TGTGCCTGGAGTGTAGGAGGAGGCCACGGGCCCCAGCATTTT
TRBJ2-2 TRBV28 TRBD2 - CASRPWPGLAAGELFF TGTGCCAGCAGGCCCTGGCCGGGACTAGCGGCCGGGGAGCTGTTTTTT
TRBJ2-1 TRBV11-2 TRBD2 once CASRRGLDLNEQFF TGTGCCAGTCGGAGGGGACTAGACCTAAATGAGCAGTTCTTC
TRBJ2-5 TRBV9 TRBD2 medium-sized CASSPPPGGRETQYF TGTGCCAGCAGCCCCCCCCCGGGAGGGCGAGAGACCCAGTACTTC
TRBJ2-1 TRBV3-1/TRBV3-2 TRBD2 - CASSQRLAGNEQFF TGTGCCAGCAGCCAAAGACTAGCGGGGAATGAGCAGTTCTTC
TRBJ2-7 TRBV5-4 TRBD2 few CASSPGTSGTYEQYF TGTGCCAGCAGCCCTGGGACTAGCGGGACCTACGAGCAGTACTTC
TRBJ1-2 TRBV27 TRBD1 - CASSAQGTGSGYTF TGTGCCAGCAGTGCACAAGGGACAGGTAGTGGCTACACCTTC
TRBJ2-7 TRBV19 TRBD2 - CASSISAGGGEQYF TGTGCCAGTAGTATAAGTGCGGGAGGAGGTGAGCAGTACTTC
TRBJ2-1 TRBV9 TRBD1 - CASSVVPGQGQRLSSYNEQFF TGTGCCAGCAGCGTAGTGCCGGGACAGGGGCAGCGATTAAGCTCCTACAATGAGCAGTTCTTC
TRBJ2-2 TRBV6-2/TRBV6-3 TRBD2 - CASSYWGGTGELFF TGTGCCAGCAGTTATTGGGGAGGGACCGGGGAGCTGTTTTTT
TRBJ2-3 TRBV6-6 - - CASRTGNTDTQYF TGTGCCAGCAGAACAGGCAACACAGATACGCAGTATTTT
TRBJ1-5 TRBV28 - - CASSTPTGPGNQPQHF TGTGCCAGCAGTACTCCGACAGGCCCGGGGAATCAGCCCCAGCATTTT
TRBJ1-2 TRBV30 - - CAWGVGLPKSNGYTF TGTGCCTGGGGGGTGGGACTCCCTAAATCCAATGGCTACACCTTC
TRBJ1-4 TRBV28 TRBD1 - CASSPRTGRYEKLFF TGTGCCAGCAGTCCCCGGACAGGGAGGTATGAAAAACTGTTTTTT
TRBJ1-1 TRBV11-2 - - CASSLGPGMAFF TGTGCCAGCAGCCTCGGGCCAGGGATGGCTTTCTTT
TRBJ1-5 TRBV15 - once CATSRDKTGSQPQHF TGTGCCACCAGCAGAGATAAGACGGGAAGTCAGCCCCAGCATTTT
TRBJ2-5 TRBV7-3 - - CASSFGTFGETQYF TGTGCCAGCAGCTTCGGGACATTTGGAGAGACCCAGTACTTC
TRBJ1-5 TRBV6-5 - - CASSIGPGQPQHF TGTGCCAGCAGTATCGGACCGGGACAGCCCCAGCATTTT
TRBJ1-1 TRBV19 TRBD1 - CASSTRTGALITEAFF TGTGCCAGTAGTACGAGGACAGGGGCCCTAATCACTGAAGCTTTCTTT
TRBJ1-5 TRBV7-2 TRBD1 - CASSPGQGANQPQHF TGTGCCAGCAGCCCAGGACAGGGGGCAAATCAGCCCCAGCATTTT
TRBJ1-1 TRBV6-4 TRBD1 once CASSVTTGMNTEAFF TGTGCCAGCAGTGTCACGACAGGGATGAACACTGAAGCTTTCTTT
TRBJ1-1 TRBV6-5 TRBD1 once CASRDLDRAGTEAFF TGTGCCAGCAGGGATCTAGACAGGGCGGGCACTGAAGCTTTCTTT